The 14 T cell receptor beta chains below all came from one sample that was sequenced in a study of blood T cell repertoires in COVID-19. The assay was immunoSEQ multiplex PCR, and TCRdb's table has in-frame clones only and misses some. In the table there are roughly 280,000 clones, about nine tenths of which are singletons. The sample was peripheral blood. Receptors were obtained from a woman in her forties or fifties who had recovered from COVID-19.

The genes are TRBV7-9 and TRBJ1-1; D not resolved. CDR1 is SEHNR and CDR2 is FQNEAQ in the germline V gene (reference sequence). Trimming took off 8 bases at V and 2 bases at J, with 6 bases between the two ends. This CDR3 comprises 11 residues. The CDR3 region has the DNA TGTGCCAGCCGCGGTAACACTGAAGCTTTCTTT. Translation gives CASRGNTEAFF. The full variable domain, completed using reference TRBV7-9 and TRBJ1-1, is DTGVSQNPRHKITKRGQNVTFRCDPISEHNRLYWYRQTLGQGPEFLTYFQNEAQLEKSRLLSDRFSAERPKGSFSTLEIQRTEQGDSAMYLCASRGNTEAFFGQGTRLTVV.

Regarding this clone: At one of its ends the junction is not consistent with the germline gene, which may arise from a read error. This chain uses TRBV27 with TRBJ2-7; 7 bases line up with TRBD1. This CDR3 contains 15 residues. Germline V gives CDR1 MNHEY, CDR2 SMNVEV (reference sequence). The DNA for the CDR3 is TGTGCCAGCAGTTTACTTAACGACAGGGTCTCGGAGTTTAGCTTC. This translates into CASSLLNDRVSEFSF.

V is TRBV11-2 and J is TRBJ1-3; D is unresolved. The CDR3 consists of 15 residues. Trimming cost V 0 bases and J 0 bases, with 6 bases left between them. Germline assignment: CDR1 SGHAT and CDR2 FQNNGV. The CDR3 sequence: CASSLEHRSGNTIYF. The CDR3 DNA reads TGTGCCAGCAGCTTAGAACACCGCTCTGGAAACACCATATATTTT.

In DNA form, the CDR3 reads TGTGCCAGCAGCTTTACGGACAGGGCCACCATATATTTT. Translation: CASSFTDRATIYF. V and J are TRBV7-9 and TRBJ1-3, with 8 bases that match TRBD1. V shed 3 bases, J shed 9 bases, and the junction held 4 bases outside the gene matches. Germline values: CDR1 SEHNR, CDR2 FQNEAQ (reference sequence). The CDR3 has 13 amino acids.

This clone has just one count. The genes are TRBV7-9 and TRBJ1-1, with D possibly being TRBD1 (6 bases). Germline V lookup: CDR1 SEHNR, CDR2 FQNEAQ (reference sequence). V was shortened by 4 bases and J by 4 bases, with 10 bases between the two germline ends. This CDR3 has 13 amino acids. Here the CDR3 DNA reads TGTGCCAGCAGCTCCAGGGGTACCACTGAAGCTTTCTTT. Its protein product is CASSSRGTTEAFF.

This clone was seen once. This CDR3 reads CASSLSSGNYGYTF. The CDR3 nucleotides are TGCGCCAGCAGCCTCTCCTCCGGGAACTATGGCTACACCTTC. The chain employs TRBV4-3 and TRBJ1-2, with D unclear. In germline, CDR1 is LGHNA, CDR2 YSLEER. The CDR3 is 14 residues long. The V end lost 4 bases, the J end lost 2 bases, and 11 bases lay between the germline ends.

CDR3: CASSSAEQKGYTF. As DNA, the CDR3 is TGTGCCAGCAGCTCGGCGGAGCAGAAGGGCTACACCTTC. This sequence joins TRBV7-9 and TRBJ1-2; D is unresolved. This CDR3 spans 13 amino acids. V gave up 4 bases and J gave up 8 bases, with 14 bases separating them. Germline V lookup: CDR1 SEHNR, CDR2 FQNEAQ (reference sequence).

This sequence joins TRBV19 and TRBJ2-6; 10 nucleotides match TRBD2. Trimming cost V 4 bases and J 4 bases; bases outside gene matches: 10. This CDR3 comprises 18 residues. Germline CDR1 is LNHDA and CDR2 is SQIVND (reference sequence). The CDR3 reads CASSRRLAGLPGANVLTF. The CDR3 coding sequence is TGTGCCAGTAGTAGACGACTAGCGGGCCTCCCGGGGGCCAACGTCCTGACTTTC.

The chain uses TRBV21-1 and TRBJ2-1; TRBD2 was called by the table and not checked on the DNA. TRBV21-1 corresponds to a pseudogene. This CDR3 comprises 16 residues. The CDR3 loop is CASSIWLGSRSYEQFF. Here the CDR3 DNA reads TGTGCCAGCAGCATTTGGCTGGGGAGTCGTTCATATGAGCAGTTCTTC.

V usage is TRBV25-1 and J usage is TRBJ1-2; D not resolved. CDR3 length: 16 amino acids. Germline values: CDR1 MGHDK, CDR2 SYGVNS. The germline V and J ends were trimmed by 3 bases and 8 bases, with 22 bases remaining between them. CDR3 residues: CASSETGSAVRRGYTF. Here the CDR3 DNA reads TGTGCCAGCAGTGAGACCGGGAGCGCAGTCAGACGGGGCTACACCTTC.

The chain recombines TRBV6-5 with TRBJ2-7, with 7 bases lining up with TRBD2. The V gene's germline CDR1 is MNHEY and CDR2 SVGAGI. CDR3 length: 14 residues. V trimming: 8 bases; J trimming: 12 bases; junction bases outside the gene matches: 19. CDR3 sequence: CASRNPGGTSPWYF. The CDR3 coding sequence is TGTGCCAGCCGGAACCCGGGAGGCACTTCACCCTGGTACTTC.

The chain joins TRBV30 to TRBJ1-3; 9 bases are shared with TRBD1. The CDR3 extends over 16 amino acids. Trimming cost V 2 bases and J 0 bases; bases outside gene matches: 5. CDR1 and CDR2 (germline): GTSNPN, SVGIG (reference sequence). CDR3 in amino acids: CAWSMTGGTSGNTIYF. The CDR3 DNA reads TGTGCCTGGAGTATGACAGGGGGTACCTCTGGAAACACCATATATTTT.

Points on this clone: The identical CDR3 is also encoded by other nucleotide sequences in the sample. This chain connects TRBV5-1 to TRBJ1-1; 9 bases match TRBD1. The CDR3 has 14 amino acids. With V trimmed by 4 bases and J by 4 bases, 5 bases remained unmatched. CDR1 is SGHRS, CDR2 YFSETQ, per germline. The CDR3 here is CASSPQGASTEAFF. DNA for the CDR3: TGCGCCAGCAGCCCACAGGGGGCGAGCACTGAAGCTTTCTTT.

The chain links TRBV5-1 to TRBJ2-3, with 9 bases fitting TRBD1. The CDR3 totals 14 residues. Trimming at V came to 2 bases and at J to 5 bases, leaving 3 bases not matched to a gene. CDR1 is SGHRS, CDR2 YFSETQ, per germline. CDR3 region: CASSLQGAEDTQYF. The CDR3, as DNA: TGCGCCAGCAGCTTACAGGGGGCTGAAGATACGCAGTATTTT.